The T cell receptor (beta chain) described here comes from a study of human T cells and chemical hapten exposure. Study background: Affected patients, primarily female, had alopecia areata, totalis or universalis. Broader study findings: There was no change with DPC sensitization in TCRs above 1 in 1000 frequency. Expanded TCR counts at PT1 went up together with patch test score, a positive correlation.

This clonotype showed up just a few times. Its antigen is unknown. Unique molecular identifiers were linked by the library to individual cDNA molecules. MiXCR was run by TCRdb on the RACE reads, yielding one entry per CDR3 protein. The sample lists about 270,000 distinct CDR3 sequences, 7.7% occurring once. Indicated time point: pre-sensitization, week 0. This sample's treatment: therapeutic diphenylcyclopropenone sensitization with weekly scalp DPC. The sample here was whole blood, taken in connection with sensitization to the hapten diphenylcyclopropenone (DPC). This TCR came from a man aged 18-30 years with alopecia areata. Some clones in this sample may be carry-over from other donors' samples.

CDR3 residues: CASSQSEGQTGTGANVLTF. The CDR3 region has the DNA TGCGCCAGCAGCCAATCTGAGGGCCAGACTGGGACTGGGGCCAACGTCCTGACTTTC. The chain recombines TRBV4-3 with TRBJ2-6; TRBD2 might be the D (5 bases). The germline V gene encodes CDR1 LGHNA and CDR2 YSLEER. V lost 2 bases to trimming and J lost 2 bases, with 19 bases between them. This CDR3 is 19 amino acids long.